This T cell receptor beta chain was sequenced in a study of breast tumors, draining lymph nodes, adjacent tissues. Study-level points and caveats: Tumor and nontumor repertoires were significantly more similar in luminal-like than in basal-like breast cancer. The lymph node origin of tumor T cells was framed as consistent with a hypothesis, not demonstrated. Tumors had less TCR diversity than lymph nodes, more than nontumor tissue. Findings are consistent with lymph node origin and intratumoral expansion of most tumor T cells.

TCRdb called the multiplex PCR reads again in MiXCR, with one record for every CDR3 protein. The sample carries tens of thousands of distinct CDR3 sequences, about 21% recorded once. The J segment lost 5 bases and the V segment lost 4 bases, leaving 8 bases of the junction unmatched. The CDR3 extends over 14 amino acids. Germline V lookup: CDR1 SQVTM, CDR2 ANQGSEA. This clonotype was detected ten times or more. Its matching antigen is unknown. This chain uses TRBV29-1 with TRBJ2-5; 9 bases are a match to TRBD2. This clonotype originated in a female donor with breast cancer. Some clones in this sample may be carry-over from other donors' samples. The sequenced sample consisted of breast tumor tissue. CDR3 nucleotide sequence: TGCAGCGTTGCGGGCGGGGGGGCCAGGGAGACCCAGTACTTC. Protein sequence: CSVAGGGARETQYF.